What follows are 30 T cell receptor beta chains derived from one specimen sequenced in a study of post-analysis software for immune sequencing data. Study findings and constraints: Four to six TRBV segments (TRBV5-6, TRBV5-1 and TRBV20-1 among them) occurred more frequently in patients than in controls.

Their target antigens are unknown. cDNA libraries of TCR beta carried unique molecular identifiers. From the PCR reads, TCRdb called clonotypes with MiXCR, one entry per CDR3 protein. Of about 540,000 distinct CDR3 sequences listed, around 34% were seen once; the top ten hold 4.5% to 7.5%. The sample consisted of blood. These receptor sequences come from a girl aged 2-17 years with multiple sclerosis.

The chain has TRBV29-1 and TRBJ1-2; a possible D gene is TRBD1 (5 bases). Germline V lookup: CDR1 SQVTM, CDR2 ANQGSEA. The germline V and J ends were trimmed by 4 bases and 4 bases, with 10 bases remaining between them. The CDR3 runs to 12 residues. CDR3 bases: TGCAGCGTTGCGGCAGGGACCTATGGCTACACCTTC. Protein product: CSVAAGTYGYTF.

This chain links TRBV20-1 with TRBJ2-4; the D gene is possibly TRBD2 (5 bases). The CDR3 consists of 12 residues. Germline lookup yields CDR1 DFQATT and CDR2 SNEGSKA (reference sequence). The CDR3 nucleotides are TGCAGGGCGAGCGGCCGAGAAAACATTCAGTACTTC. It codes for CRASGRENIQYF.

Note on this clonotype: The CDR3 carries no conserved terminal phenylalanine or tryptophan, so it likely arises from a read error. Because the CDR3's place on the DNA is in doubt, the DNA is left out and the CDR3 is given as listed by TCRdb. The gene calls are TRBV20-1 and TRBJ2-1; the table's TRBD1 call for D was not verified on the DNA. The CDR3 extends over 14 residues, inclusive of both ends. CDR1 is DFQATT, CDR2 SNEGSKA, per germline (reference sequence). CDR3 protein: CSARVMGQDVLEFI.

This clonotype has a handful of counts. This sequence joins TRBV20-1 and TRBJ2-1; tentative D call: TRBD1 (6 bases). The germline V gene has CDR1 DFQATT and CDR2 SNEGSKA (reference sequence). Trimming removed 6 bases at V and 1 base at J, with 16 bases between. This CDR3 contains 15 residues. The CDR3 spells CSAPLARGSYNEQFF. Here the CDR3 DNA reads TGCAGTGCCCCTTTGGCTAGGGGGTCCTACAATGAGCAGTTCTTC.

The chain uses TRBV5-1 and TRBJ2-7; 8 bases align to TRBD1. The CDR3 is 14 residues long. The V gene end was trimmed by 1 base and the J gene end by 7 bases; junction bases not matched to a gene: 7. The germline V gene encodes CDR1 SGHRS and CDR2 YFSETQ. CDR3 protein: CASSLSQGAREQYF. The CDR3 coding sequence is TGCGCCAGCAGCTTGAGCCAGGGGGCTCGGGAGCAGTACTTC. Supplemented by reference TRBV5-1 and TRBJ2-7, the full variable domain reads KAGVTQTPRYLIKTRGQQVTLSCSPISGHRSVSWYQQTPGQGLQFLFEYFSETQRNKGNFPGRFSGRQFSNSRSEMNVSTLELGDSALYLCASSLSQGAREQYFGPGTRLTVT.

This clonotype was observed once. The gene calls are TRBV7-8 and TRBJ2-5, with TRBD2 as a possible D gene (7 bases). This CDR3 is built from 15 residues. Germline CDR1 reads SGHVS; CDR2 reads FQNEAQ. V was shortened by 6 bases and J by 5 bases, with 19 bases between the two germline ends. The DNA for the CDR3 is TGTGCCAGCAGATTGGGACGGGGGGCGTGGGAGACCCAGTACTTC. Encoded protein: CASRLGRGAWETQYF.

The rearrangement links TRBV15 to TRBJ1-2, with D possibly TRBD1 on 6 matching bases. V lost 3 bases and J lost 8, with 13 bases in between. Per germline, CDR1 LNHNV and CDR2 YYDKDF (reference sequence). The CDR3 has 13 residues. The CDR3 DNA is TGTGCCACCAGCAGGACAGGCTCGGGGGGCTACACCTTC. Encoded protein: CATSRTGSGGYTF.

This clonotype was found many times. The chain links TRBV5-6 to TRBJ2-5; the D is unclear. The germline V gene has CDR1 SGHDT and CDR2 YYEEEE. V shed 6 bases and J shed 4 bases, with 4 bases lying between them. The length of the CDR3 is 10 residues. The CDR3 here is CASNGETQYF. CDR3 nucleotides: TGTGCCAGCAATGGAGAGACCCAGTACTTC.

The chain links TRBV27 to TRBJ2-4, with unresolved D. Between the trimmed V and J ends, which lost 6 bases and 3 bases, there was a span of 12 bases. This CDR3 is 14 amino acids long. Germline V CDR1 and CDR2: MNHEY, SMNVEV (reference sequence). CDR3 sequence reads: CASRLGFGKNIQYF. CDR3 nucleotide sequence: TGTGCCAGCAGGCTCGGGTTTGGCAAAAACATTCAGTACTTC.

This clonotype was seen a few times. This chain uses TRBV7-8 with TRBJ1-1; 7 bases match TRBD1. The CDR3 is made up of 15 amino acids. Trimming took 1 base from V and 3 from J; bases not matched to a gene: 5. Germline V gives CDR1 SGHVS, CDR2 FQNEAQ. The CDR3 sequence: CASSLGQGLDTEAFF. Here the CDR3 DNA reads TGTGCCAGCAGCTTAGGACAGGGTTTGGACACTGAAGCTTTCTTT.

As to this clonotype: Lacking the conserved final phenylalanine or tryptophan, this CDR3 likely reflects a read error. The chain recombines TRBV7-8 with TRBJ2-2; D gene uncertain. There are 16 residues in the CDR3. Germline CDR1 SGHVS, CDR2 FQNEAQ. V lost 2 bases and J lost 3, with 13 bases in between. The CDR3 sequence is CASSLPRGRDTGELFC. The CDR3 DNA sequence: TGTGCCAGCAGCTTACCGCGCGGAAGGGACACCGGGGAGCTGTTTTGT.

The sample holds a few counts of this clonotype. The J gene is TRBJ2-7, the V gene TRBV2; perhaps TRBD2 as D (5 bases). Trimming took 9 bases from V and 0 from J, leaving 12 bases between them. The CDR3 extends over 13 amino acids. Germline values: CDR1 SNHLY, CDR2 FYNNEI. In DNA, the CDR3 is TGTGCCAGTCGTAATCGGGGCTCCTACGAGCAGTACTTC. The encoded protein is CASRNRGSYEQYF.

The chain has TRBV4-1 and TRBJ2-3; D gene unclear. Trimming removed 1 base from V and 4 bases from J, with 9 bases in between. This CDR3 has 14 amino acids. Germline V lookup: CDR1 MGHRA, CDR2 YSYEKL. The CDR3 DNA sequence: TGCGCCAGCAGCCAAGGTGCAGGAGCAGATACGCAGTATTTT. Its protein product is CASSQGAGADTQYF.

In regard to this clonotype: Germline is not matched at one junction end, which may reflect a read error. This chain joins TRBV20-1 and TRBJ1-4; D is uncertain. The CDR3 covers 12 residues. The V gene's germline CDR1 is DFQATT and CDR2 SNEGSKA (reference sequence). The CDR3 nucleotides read TGCAGTGCTAGCATTACTGCGGAAAAACCGTTTTTT. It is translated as CSASITAEKPFF.

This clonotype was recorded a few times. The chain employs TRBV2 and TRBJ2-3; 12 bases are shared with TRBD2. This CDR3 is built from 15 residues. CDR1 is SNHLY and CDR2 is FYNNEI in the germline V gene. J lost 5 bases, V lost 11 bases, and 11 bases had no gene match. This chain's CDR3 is CASQPTSGGGDTQYF. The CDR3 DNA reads TGTGCCTCACAACCGACTAGCGGGGGAGGAGATACGCAGTATTTT.

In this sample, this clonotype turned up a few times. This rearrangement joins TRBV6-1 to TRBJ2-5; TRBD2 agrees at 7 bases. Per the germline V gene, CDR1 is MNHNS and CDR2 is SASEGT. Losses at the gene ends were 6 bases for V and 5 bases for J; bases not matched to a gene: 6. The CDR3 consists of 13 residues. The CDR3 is CASSESAGETQYF. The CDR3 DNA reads TGTGCCAGCAGCGAATCAGCGGGGGAGACCCAGTACTTC.

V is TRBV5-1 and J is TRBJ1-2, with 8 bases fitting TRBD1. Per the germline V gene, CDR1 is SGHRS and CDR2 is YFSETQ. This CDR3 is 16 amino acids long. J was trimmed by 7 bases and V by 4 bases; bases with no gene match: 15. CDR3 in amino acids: CASSHGTGKPLGGYTF. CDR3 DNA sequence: TGCGCCAGCAGCCATGGGACAGGCAAACCCCTGGGTGGCTACACCTTC.

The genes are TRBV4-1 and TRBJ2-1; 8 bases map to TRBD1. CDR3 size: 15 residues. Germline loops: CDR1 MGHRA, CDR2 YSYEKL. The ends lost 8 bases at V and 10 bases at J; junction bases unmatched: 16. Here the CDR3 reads CASRGQGQGVHEQFF. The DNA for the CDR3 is TGCGCCAGCCGGGGACAAGGACAGGGTGTCCACGAGCAGTTCTTC.

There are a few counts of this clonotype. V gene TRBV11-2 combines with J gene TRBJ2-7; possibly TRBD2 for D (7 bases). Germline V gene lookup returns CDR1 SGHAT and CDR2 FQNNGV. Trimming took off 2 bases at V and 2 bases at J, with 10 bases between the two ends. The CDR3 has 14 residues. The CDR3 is CASSLKGGPYEQYF. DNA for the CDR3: TGTGCCAGCAGCTTAAAGGGGGGGCCCTACGAGCAGTACTTC.

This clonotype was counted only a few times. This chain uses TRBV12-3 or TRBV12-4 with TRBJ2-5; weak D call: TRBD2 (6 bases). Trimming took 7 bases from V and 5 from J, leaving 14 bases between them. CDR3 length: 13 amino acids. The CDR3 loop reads CASTPPGVETQYF. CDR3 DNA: TGTGCCAGCACTCCCCCGGGGGTGGAGACCCAGTACTTC.

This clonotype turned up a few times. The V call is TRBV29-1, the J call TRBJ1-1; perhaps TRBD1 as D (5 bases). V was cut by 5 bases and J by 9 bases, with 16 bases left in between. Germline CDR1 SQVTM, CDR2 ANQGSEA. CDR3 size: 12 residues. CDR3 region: CSVPPTGDKAFF. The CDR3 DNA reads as TGCAGCGTTCCTCCCACAGGTGACAAAGCTTTCTTT.

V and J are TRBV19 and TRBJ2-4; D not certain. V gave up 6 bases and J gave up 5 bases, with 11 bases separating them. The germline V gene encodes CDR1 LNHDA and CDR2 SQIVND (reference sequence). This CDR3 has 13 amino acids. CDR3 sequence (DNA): TGTGCCAGTAGACCCCCGACCCAAAACATTCAGTACTTC. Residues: CASRPPTQNIQYF.

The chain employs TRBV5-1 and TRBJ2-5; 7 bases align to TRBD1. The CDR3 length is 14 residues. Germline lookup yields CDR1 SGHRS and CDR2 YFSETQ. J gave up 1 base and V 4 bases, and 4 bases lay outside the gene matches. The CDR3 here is CASSAYRGQETQYF. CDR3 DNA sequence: TGCGCCAGCAGCGCATACAGGGGCCAAGAGACCCAGTACTTC.

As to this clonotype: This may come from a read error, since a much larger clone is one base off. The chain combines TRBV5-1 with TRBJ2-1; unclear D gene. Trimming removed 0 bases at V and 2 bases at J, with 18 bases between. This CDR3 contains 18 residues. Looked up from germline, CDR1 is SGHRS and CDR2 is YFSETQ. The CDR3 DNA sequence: TGCGCCAGCAGCTTGGATTCGCTAGAAGGGCTAACCTACAATGAGCAGTTCTTC. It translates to CASSLDSLEGLTYNEQFF.

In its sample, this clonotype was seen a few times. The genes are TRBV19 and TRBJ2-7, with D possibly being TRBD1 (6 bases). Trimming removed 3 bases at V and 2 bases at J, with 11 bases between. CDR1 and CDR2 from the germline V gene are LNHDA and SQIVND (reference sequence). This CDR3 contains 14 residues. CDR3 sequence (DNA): TGTGCCAGTAGTATCTCACAGGGCCCCTACGAGCAGTACTTC. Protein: CASSISQGPYEQYF.

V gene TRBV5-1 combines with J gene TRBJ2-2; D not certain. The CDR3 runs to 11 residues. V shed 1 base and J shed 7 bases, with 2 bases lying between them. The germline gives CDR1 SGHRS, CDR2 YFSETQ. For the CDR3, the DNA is TGCGCCAGCAGCTTGCTCGGGGAGCTGTTTTTT. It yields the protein CASSLLGELFF.

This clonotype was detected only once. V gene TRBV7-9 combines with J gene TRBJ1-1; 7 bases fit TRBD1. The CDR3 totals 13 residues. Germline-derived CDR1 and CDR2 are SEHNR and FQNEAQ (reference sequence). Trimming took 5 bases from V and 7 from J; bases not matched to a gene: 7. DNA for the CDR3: TGTGCCAGCAGCCTCGGGACAGAATTTGAAGCTTTCTTT. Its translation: CASSLGTEFEAFF. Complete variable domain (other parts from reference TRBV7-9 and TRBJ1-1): DTGVSQNPRHKITKRGQNVTFRCDPISEHNRLYWYRQTLGQGPEFLTYFQNEAQLEKSRLLSDRFSAERPKGSFSTLEIQRTEQGDSAMYLCASSLGTEFEAFFGQGTRLTVV.

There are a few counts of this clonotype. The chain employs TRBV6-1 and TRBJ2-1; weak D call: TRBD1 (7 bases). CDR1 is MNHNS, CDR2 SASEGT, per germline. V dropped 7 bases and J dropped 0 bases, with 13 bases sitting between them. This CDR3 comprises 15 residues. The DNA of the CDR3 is TGTGCCAGCACGCGGGACAGCCGCTCCTACAATGAGCAGTTCTTC. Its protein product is CASTRDSRSYNEQFF.

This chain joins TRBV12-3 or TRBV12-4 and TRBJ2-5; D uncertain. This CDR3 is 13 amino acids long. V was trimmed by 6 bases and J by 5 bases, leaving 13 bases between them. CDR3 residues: CASRSDTGETQYF. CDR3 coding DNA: TGTGCCAGCAGGAGTGATACTGGTGAGACCCAGTACTTC.

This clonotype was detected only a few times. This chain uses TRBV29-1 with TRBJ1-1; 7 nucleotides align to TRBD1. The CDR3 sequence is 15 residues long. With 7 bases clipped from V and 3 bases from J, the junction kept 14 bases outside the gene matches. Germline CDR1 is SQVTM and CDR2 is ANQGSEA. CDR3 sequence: CSAVSRGRGDTEAFF. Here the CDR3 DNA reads TGCAGCGCCGTCTCTAGGGGGCGAGGGGACACTGAAGCTTTCTTT.